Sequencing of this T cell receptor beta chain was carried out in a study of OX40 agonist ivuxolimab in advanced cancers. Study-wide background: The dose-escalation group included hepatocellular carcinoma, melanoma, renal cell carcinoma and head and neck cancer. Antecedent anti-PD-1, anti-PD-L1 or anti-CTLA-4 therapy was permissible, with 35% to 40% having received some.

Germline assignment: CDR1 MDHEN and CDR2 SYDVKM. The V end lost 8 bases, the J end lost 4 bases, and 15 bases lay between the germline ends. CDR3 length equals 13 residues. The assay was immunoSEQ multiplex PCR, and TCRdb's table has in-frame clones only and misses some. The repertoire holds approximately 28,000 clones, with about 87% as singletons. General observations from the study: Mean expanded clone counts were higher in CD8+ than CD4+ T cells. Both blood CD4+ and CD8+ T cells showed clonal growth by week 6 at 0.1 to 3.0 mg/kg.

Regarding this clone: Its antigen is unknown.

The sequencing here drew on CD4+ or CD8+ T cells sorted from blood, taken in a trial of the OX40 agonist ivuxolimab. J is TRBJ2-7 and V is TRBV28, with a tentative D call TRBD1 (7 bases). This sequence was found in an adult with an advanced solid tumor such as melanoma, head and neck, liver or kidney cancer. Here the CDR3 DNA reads TGTGCCAGCCGACAGGGAGGAGAATACGAGCAGTACTTC. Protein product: CASRQGGEYEQYF.